These 14 T cell receptor beta chains were sequenced from one sample in a study of T cells in Graves' hyperthyroidism and ophthalmopathy. Amplification of TCR beta CDR3 regions used RNA as the template. During a first-round RT-PCR of the TCR CDR3, the HTBI primer set was used. TCRdb passed the multiplex PCR reads through MiXCR, listing each CDR3 protein once. This sample has 650,000 to 700,000 distinct CDR3 sequences; roughly 17% occur once, and the top ten carry around a sixth. The sample consisted of blood. The receptors come from a middle-aged man with Graves' hyperthyroidism.

This clonotype was counted ten times or more. The chain joins TRBV11-2 to TRBJ2-2; the D gene is possibly TRBD1 (6 bases). The germline V gene has CDR1 SGHAT and CDR2 FQNNGV. V was clipped by 5 bases and J by 0 bases, with 13 bases between them. This CDR3 is built from 16 residues. The CDR3 bases are TGTGCCAGCAGCAAGTGGGACACCTCGAACACCGGGGAGCTGTTTTTT. It specifies CASSKWDTSNTGELFF.

This CDR3 is CASSPSKRGESRLYQETQYF. The CDR3 coding sequence is TGTGCCAGCTCACCATCTAAAAGGGGGGAATCCAGGCTGTACCAAGAGACCCAGTACTTC. The rearrangement links TRBV18 to TRBJ2-5; D tentatively fits TRBD1 or TRBD2 (6 bases each). The length of the CDR3 is 20 residues. Trimming removed 2 bases from V and 0 bases from J, with 25 bases in between. CDR1 is KGHSH and CDR2 is LQKENI in the germline V gene.

The sample holds many counts of this clonotype. J is TRBJ1-1 and V is TRBV18; a weak D match, TRBD1 (6 bases). This CDR3 contains 16 residues. CDR1 KGHSH and CDR2 LQKENI come from the germline V gene. Trimming shortened V by 3 bases and J by 1 base, and 15 bases separated the two germline ends. The CDR3 spells CASSPYYGRGNTEAFF. In DNA, the CDR3 is TGTGCCAGCTCACCTTATTATGGCAGGGGGAACACTGAAGCTTTCTTT.

The chain recombines TRBV11-1 with TRBJ1-6, with D possibly being TRBD1 (6 bases). The V and J ends lost 4 bases and 11 bases respectively, with 18 bases between them. The length of the CDR3 is 15 residues. The germline CDR1 and CDR2 sequences are SGHAT and FQDESV (reference sequence). Here the CDR3 reads CASSYAGTRSTPLHF. CDR3 DNA sequence: TGTGCCAGCAGCTACGCCGGGACACGGAGTACACCCCTCCACTTT.

This clonotype has more than one count but fewer than ten. Just one base apart from a much larger clone, this may be a read error. The chain joins TRBV27 to TRBJ2-1; D perhaps matches TRBD2 (6 bases). The CDR3 has 15 amino acids. The germline gives CDR1 MNHEY, CDR2 SMNVEV (reference sequence). V was pared by 3 bases and J by 6 bases, with 15 bases between. As DNA, the CDR3 is TGTGCCAGCAGTTTGGGAGGTTCGGGCTTCAATGAGCAGTTCTTC. Protein sequence: CASSLGGSGFNEQFF.

This clonotype was observed at least ten times. This chain links TRBV7-2 with TRBJ1-2, with no clear D. The CDR3 spans 14 residues. Germline loops: CDR1 SGHTA, CDR2 FQGNSA. Trimming removed 3 bases from V and 4 bases from J, with 12 bases in between. The CDR3 region is CASSFARQSYGYTF. The CDR3 nucleotides are TGTGCCAGCAGCTTCGCGAGGCAGAGCTATGGCTACACCTTC.

This clonotype has more than one count but fewer than ten. J is TRBJ1-5 and V is TRBV4-1; the D is unclear. This CDR3 region has 15 residues. The ends were cut back, 4 bases at V and 2 bases at J, with 12 bases in the middle. CDR1 and CDR2 from the germline V gene are MGHRA and YSYEKL. For the CDR3, the DNA is TGCGCCAGCAGCCTCCTTCAAGGGCGCAATCAGCCCCAGCATTTT. As protein: CASSLLQGRNQPQHF.

In its sample, this clonotype was seen many times. The CDR3 loop is CSARLHPSIQGHHGGYTF. The DNA for the CDR3 is TGCAGTGCTAGACTCCACCCCAGTATACAGGGGCATCACGGGGGCTACACCTTC. V and J are TRBV20-1 and TRBJ1-2; 7 nucleotides agree with TRBD1. CDR3 length: 18 residues. The germline gives CDR1 DFQATT, CDR2 SNEGSKA (reference sequence). J gave up 8 bases and V 2 bases, and 23 bases lay outside the gene matches.

This chain connects TRBV19 to TRBJ2-1; TRBD2 matches at 7 bases. The junction had 7 bases not matched to a gene; V was cut back by 5 bases and J by 6 bases. The CDR3 spans 14 residues. Germline V gene data show CDR1 as LNHDA and CDR2 as SQIVND (reference sequence). CDR3 in amino acids: CASSWGEGRNEQFF. The CDR3 bases are TGTGCCAGTAGTTGGGGGGAGGGCCGCAATGAGCAGTTCTTC.

The chain employs TRBV5-1 and TRBJ2-1; 10 positions match TRBD2. This CDR3 has 16 amino acids. CDR1 is SGHRS, CDR2 YFSETQ, per germline. Losses at the gene ends were 4 bases for V and 4 bases for J; bases not matched to a gene: 8. CDR3: CASSPTIAGGYNEQFF. For the CDR3, the DNA is TGCGCCAGCAGCCCCACCATAGCGGGGGGTTACAATGAGCAGTTCTTC.

This clonotype has at least ten counts. The V gene is TRBV28, the J gene TRBJ2-1; TRBD2 matches 7 bases. Germline CDR1 and CDR2: MDHEN and SYDVKM. This CDR3 is 15 amino acids long. V lost 6 bases, J lost 7 bases, and 12 bases stayed unmatched. This CDR3 is CASSLWGGRDNEQFF. In DNA form, the CDR3 reads TGTGCCAGCAGCCTTTGGGGGGGGAGGGATAATGAGCAGTTCTTC.

The J gene is TRBJ1-5, the V gene TRBV20-1; tentatively, D is TRBD1 (6 bases). V lost 2 bases to trimming and J lost 0 bases, with 11 bases between them. Germline CDR1 DFQATT, CDR2 SNEGSKA (reference sequence). This CDR3 contains 15 residues. The CDR3 DNA sequence: TGCAGTGCTAGATCCGGGACACCTAGCAATCAGCCCCAGCATTTT. Translated, it gives CSARSGTPSNQPQHF.

The sample holds many counts of this clonotype. The chain links TRBV28 to TRBJ2-7; 7 bases agree with TRBD2. V lost 6 bases and J lost 0; bases outside the gene matches: 2. The CDR3 sequence is 13 residues long. Germline CDR1 reads MDHEN; CDR2 reads SYDVKM. Here the CDR3 DNA reads TGTGCCAGCAGCAGGGACTACTCCTACGAGCAGTACTTC. Protein: CASSRDYSYEQYF. Filled out from reference TRBV28 and TRBJ2-7, the complete variable domain reads DVKVTQSSRYLVKRTGEKVFLECVQDMDHENMFWYRQDPGLGLRLIYFSYDVKMKEKGDIPEGYSVSREKKERFSLILESASTNQTSMYLCASSRDYSYEQYFGPGTRLTVT.

At least ten counts were recorded for this clonotype. V gene TRBV27 combines with J gene TRBJ1-2; 8 nucleotides agree with TRBD1. With V trimmed by 4 bases and J by 8 bases, 15 bases remained unmatched. This CDR3 region has 16 residues. CDR1 is MNHEY, CDR2 SMNVEV, per germline (reference sequence). The CDR3 sequence: CASSSRSQGARGGYTF. DNA of the CDR3: TGTGCCAGCAGTTCGAGATCCCAGGGGGCGCGGGGCGGCTACACCTTC.